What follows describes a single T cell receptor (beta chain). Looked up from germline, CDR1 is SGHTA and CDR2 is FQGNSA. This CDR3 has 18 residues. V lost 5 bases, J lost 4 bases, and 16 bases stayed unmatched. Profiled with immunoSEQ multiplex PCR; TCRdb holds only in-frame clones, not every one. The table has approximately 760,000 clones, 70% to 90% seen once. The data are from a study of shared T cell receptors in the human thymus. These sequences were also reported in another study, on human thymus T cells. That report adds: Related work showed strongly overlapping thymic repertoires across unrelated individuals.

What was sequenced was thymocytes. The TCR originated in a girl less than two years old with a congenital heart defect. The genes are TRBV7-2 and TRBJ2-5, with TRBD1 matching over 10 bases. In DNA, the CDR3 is TGTGCCAGCAGCCCCCTGACAGGGGGCCAAGAAACTTCAGAGACCCAGTACTTC. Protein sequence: CASSPLTGGQETSETQYF.